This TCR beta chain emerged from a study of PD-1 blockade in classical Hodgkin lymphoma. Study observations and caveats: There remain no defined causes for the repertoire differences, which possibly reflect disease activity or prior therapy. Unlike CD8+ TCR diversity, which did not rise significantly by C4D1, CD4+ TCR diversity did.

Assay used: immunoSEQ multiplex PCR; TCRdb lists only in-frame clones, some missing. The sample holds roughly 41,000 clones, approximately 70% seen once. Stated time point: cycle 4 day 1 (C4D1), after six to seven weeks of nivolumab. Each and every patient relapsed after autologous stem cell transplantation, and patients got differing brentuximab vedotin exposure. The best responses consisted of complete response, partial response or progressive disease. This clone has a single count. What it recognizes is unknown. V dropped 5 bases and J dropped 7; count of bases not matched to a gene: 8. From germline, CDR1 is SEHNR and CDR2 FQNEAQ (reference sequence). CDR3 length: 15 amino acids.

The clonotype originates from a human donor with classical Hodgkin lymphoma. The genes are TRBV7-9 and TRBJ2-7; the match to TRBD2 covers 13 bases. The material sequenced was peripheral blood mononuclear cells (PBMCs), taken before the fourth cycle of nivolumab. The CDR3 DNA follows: TGTGCCAGCAGCGCACTAGCGGGGGGGCCAGGGGAGCAGTACTTC. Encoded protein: CASSALAGGPGEQYF.